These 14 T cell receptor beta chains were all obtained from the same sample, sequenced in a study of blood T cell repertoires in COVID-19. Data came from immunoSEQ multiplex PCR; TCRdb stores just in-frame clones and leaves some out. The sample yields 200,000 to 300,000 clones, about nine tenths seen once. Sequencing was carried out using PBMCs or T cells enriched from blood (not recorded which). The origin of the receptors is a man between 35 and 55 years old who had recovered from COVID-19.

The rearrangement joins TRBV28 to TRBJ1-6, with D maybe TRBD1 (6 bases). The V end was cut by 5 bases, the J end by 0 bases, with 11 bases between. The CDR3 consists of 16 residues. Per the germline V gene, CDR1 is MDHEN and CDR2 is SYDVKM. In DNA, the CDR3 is TGTGCCAGCAGTCCGCGGACAGACTCCTATAATTCACCCCTCCACTTT. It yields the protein CASSPRTDSYNSPLHF. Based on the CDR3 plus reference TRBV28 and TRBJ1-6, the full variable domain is DVKVTQSSRYLVKRTGEKVFLECVQDMDHENMFWYRQDPGLGLRLIYFSYDVKMKEKGDIPEGYSVSREKKERFSLILESASTNQTSMYLCASSPRTDSYNSPLHFGNGTRLTVT.

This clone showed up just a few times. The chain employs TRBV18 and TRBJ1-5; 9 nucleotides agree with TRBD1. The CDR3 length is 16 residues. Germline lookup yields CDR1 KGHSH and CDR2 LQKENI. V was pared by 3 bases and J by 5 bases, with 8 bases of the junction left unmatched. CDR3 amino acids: CASSPEGTGRDQPQHF. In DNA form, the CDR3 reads TGTGCCAGCTCACCGGAGGGGACAGGGAGGGATCAGCCCCAGCATTTT.

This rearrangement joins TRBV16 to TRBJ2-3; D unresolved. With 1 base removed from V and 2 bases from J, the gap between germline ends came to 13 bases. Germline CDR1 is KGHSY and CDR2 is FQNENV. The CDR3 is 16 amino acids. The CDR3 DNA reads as TGTGCCAGCAGCCAATTCCTGGCGGAGATCACAGATACGCAGTATTTT. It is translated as CASSQFLAEITDTQYF.

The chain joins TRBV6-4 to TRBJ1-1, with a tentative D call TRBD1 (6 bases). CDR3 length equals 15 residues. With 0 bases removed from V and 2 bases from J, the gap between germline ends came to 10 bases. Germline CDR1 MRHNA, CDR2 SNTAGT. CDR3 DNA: TGTGCCAGCAGTGACTCGGGGGCTGGAAACACTGAAGCTTTCTTT. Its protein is CASSDSGAGNTEAFF.

CDR3 DNA: TGTGCCAGCAGCTTAGACGCGGGGGAAGTGAACACTGAAGCTTTCTTT. It is translated as CASSLDAGEVNTEAFF. The chain links TRBV7-6 to TRBJ1-1; tentatively, D is TRBD1 (5 bases). The length of the CDR3 is 16 residues. CDR1 is SGHVS, CDR2 FNYEAQ, per germline. V gave up 1 base and J gave up 0 bases, with 12 bases separating them.

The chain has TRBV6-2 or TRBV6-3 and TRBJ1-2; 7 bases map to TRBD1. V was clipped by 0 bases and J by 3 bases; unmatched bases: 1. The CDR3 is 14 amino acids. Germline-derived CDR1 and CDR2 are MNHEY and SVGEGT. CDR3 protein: CASSYSGTDYGYTF. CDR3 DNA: TGTGCCAGCAGTTACTCCGGGACAGACTATGGCTACACCTTC.

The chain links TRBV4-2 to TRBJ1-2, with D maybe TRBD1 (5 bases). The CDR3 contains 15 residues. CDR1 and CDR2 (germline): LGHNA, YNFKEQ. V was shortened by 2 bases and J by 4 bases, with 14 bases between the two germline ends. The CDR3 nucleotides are TGTGCCAGCAGCCAATATGCGGGGGAGAGCTATGGCTACACCTTC. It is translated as CASSQYAGESYGYTF.

CDR3 bases: TGTGCCAGCAGTCTAAGTCCCGGGACAGGAGATACGCAGTATTTT. This sequence encodes CASSLSPGTGDTQYF. J is TRBJ2-3 and V is TRBV27; TRBD1 agrees at 8 bases. The V gene's germline CDR1 is MNHEY and CDR2 SMNVEV (reference sequence). The ends lost 5 bases at V and 5 bases at J; junction bases unmatched: 9. CDR3 length equals 15 residues.

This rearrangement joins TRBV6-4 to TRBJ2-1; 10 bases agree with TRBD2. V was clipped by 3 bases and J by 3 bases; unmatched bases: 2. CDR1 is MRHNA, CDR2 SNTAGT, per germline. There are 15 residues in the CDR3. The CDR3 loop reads CASSEGTSVYNEQFF. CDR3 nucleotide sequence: TGTGCCAGCAGTGAAGGGACTAGCGTCTACAATGAGCAGTTCTTC.

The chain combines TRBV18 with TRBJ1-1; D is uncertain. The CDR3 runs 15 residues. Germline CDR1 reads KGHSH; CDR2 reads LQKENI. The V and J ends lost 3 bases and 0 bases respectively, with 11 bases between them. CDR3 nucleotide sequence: TGTGCCAGCTCACCGGTCCAACTGGTGAACACTGAAGCTTTCTTT. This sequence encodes CASSPVQLVNTEAFF.

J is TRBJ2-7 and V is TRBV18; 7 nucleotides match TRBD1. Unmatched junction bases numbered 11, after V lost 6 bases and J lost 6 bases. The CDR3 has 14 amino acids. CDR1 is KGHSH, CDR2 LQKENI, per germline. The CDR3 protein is CASSPGQDRPEQYF. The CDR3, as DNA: TGTGCCAGCTCCCCCGGACAGGACCGTCCCGAGCAGTACTTC.

The CDR3 nucleotides are TGTGCCAGCAGTCCACGTGCAGGGGGTTTGGTCGGAGTCTCCTACGAGCAGTACTTC. Translation: CASSPRAGGLVGVSYEQYF. The chain has TRBV6-6 and TRBJ2-7, with 7 bases aligning to TRBD1. Germline trimming cut 5 bases from V and 0 bases from J; bases unmatched to any gene: 19. Germline V gives CDR1 MNHNY, CDR2 SVGAGI (reference sequence). CDR3 length equals 19 residues.

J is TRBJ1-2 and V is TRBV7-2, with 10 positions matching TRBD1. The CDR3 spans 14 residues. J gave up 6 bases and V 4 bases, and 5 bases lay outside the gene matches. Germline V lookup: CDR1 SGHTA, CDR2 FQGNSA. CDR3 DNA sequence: TGTGCCAGCAGCTCCGGGGGACAGGGGAATGGCTACACCTTC. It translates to CASSSGGQGNGYTF.

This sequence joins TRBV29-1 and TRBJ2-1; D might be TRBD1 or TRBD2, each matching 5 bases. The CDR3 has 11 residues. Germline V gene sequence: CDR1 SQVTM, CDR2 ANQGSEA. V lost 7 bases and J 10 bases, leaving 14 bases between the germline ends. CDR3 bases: TGCAGCGGGGGACCCCGAGGCGAGCAGTTCTTC. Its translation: CSGGPRGEQFF.